This passage covers 15 T cell receptor beta chains from one sample sequenced in a study of response to subunit inactivated influenza vaccine. TCRdb reprocessed the RT-PCR reads with MiXCR, giving one entry per CDR3 protein. The repertoire holds roughly 620,000 distinct CDR3 sequences, with about 11% as singletons. Separately, the same data were catalogued under a study of T cells expressing NK-cell markers. That paper adds: cDNA encoding TCR beta was synthesized via 5'RACE template switching incorporating UMIs.

The material was PBMCs from blood, obtained on the day of vaccination. All receptors derive from a man in his fifties or sixties who received an inactivated influenza vaccine.

The chain joins TRBV20-1 to TRBJ2-7; 10 bases are shared with TRBD1. The V segment lost 3 bases and the J segment 4 bases; nucleotides outside the gene matches: 3. This CDR3 has 13 amino acids. Germline-derived CDR1 and CDR2 are DFQATT and SNEGSKA (reference sequence). The CDR3: CSASPDRGYEQYF. CDR3 coding DNA: TGCAGTGCTAGTCCGGACAGGGGGTACGAGCAGTACTTC.

This clonotype has a handful of counts. This chain joins TRBV28 and TRBJ2-2, with D perhaps matching TRBD2 (5 bases). The germline gives CDR1 MDHEN, CDR2 SYDVKM. Deletions cut 7 bases from V and 5 bases from J, with 11 bases between. There are 13 residues in the CDR3. The CDR3 sequence: CASTAGWTGELFF. CDR3 DNA sequence: TGTGCCAGCACGGCGGGTTGGACCGGGGAGCTGTTTTTT. Based on the CDR3 plus reference TRBV28 and TRBJ2-2, the full variable domain is DVKVTQSSRYLVKRTGEKVFLECVQDMDHENMFWYRQDPGLGLRLIYFSYDVKMKEKGDIPEGYSVSREKKERFSLILESASTNQTSMYLCASTAGWTGELFFGEGSRLTVL.

This clonotype was seen many times. This rearrangement joins TRBV24-1 to TRBJ1-2; D may be TRBD1 (5 bases). There are 13 residues in the CDR3. Deletions cut 0 bases from V and 8 bases from J, with 9 bases between. Germline CDR1 KGHDR, CDR2 SFDVKD. CDR3 coding DNA: TGTGCCACCAGTGATTTGAGGGGAGGAGGCTACACCTTC. It is translated as CATSDLRGGGYTF.

V and J are TRBV7-2 and TRBJ2-3; D not certain. V was shortened by 3 bases and J by 2 bases, with 12 bases between the two germline ends. CDR3 length equals 15 residues. CDR1 is SGHTA, CDR2 FQGNSA, per germline. CDR3 sequence reads: CASSFGSKHTDTQYF. The CDR3 nucleotides read TGTGCCAGCAGCTTCGGCAGCAAACACACAGATACGCAGTATTTT. Using reference TRBV7-2 and TRBJ2-3 for the parts outside the CDR3, the full variable domain is GAGVSQSPSNKVTEKGKDVELRCDPISGHTALYWYRQSLGQGLEFLIYFQGNSAPDKSGLPSDRFSAERTGGSVSTLTIQRTQQEDSAVYLCASSFGSKHTDTQYFGPGTRLTVL.

The chain uses TRBV5-1 and TRBJ2-1, with no clear D. Germline values: CDR1 SGHRS, CDR2 YFSETQ. Trimming removed 0 bases from V and 4 bases from J, with 11 bases in between. This CDR3 is 15 amino acids long. The chain's CDR3 is CASSLDQWVYNEQFF. DNA of the CDR3: TGCGCCAGCAGCTTGGACCAGTGGGTTTACAATGAGCAGTTCTTC.

This clonotype was counted many times. This rearrangement joins TRBV6-5 to TRBJ1-6; no clear D. The CDR3 contains 18 residues. Trimming pared 0 bases from V and 0 bases from J, leaving 12 bases between. CDR1 and CDR2 from the germline V gene are MNHEY and SVGAGI. CDR3 coding DNA: TGTGCCAGCAGTTACTCGACGGCCGGGAGCTCCTATAATTCACCCCTCCACTTT. Protein product: CASSYSTAGSSYNSPLHF.

This clonotype was recorded a few times. The chain links TRBV28 to TRBJ2-3; 15 nucleotides line up with TRBD2. The CDR3 sequence is 19 residues long. Germline values: CDR1 MDHEN, CDR2 SYDVKM. Trimming took 4 bases from V and 9 from J; bases not matched to a gene: 17. The CDR3 sequence is CASSSTAEGLAGGPLTQYF. The CDR3 DNA follows: TGTGCCAGCAGTTCAACAGCCGAGGGACTAGCGGGAGGTCCCCTCACGCAGTATTTT.

This clonotype was observed a few times. The chain recombines TRBV25-1 with TRBJ2-6; possible D gene TRBD1, 5 bases. The CDR3 consists of 15 residues. Trimming shortened V by 6 bases and J by 0 bases, and 9 bases separated the two germline ends. The germline gives CDR1 MGHDK, CDR2 SYGVNS. The CDR3: CASRDKSSGANVLTF. Written as DNA, the CDR3 is TGTGCCAGCAGGGACAAGAGCTCTGGGGCCAACGTCCTGACTTTC. Full variable domain (outside the CDR3, taken from reference TRBV25-1 and TRBJ2-6): EADIYQTPRYLVIGTGKKITLECSQTMGHDKMYWYQQDPGMELHLIHYSYGVNSTEKGDLSSESTVSRIRTEHFPLTLESARPSHTSQYLCASRDKSSGANVLTFGAGSRLTVL.

V and J are TRBV7-3 and TRBJ1-2, with D uncertain. This CDR3 spans 13 amino acids. CDR1 SGHTA and CDR2 FQGTGA come from the germline V gene. With 5 bases removed from V and 8 bases from J, the gap between germline ends came to 15 bases. CDR3 in amino acids: CASSQRRGGGYTF. The CDR3 coding sequence is TGTGCCAGCAGCCAAAGACGCGGCGGCGGCTACACCTTC.

The rearrangement links TRBV30 to TRBJ2-3, with D perhaps TRBD1 or TRBD2 (5 bases each). The germline gives CDR1 GTSNPN, CDR2 SVGIG (reference sequence). There are 12 residues in the CDR3. V was trimmed by 5 bases and J by 7 bases, leaving 13 bases between them. The CDR3 DNA reads TGTGCCTGGGGTGGGGGAGTCTATACGCAGTATTTT. Protein product: CAWGGGVYTQYF.

This rearrangement joins TRBV29-1 to TRBJ2-5, with 10 positions matching TRBD1. After removal of 6 bases from V and 7 bases from J, the junction contained 8 bases not matched to a gene. Per the germline V gene, CDR1 is SQVTM and CDR2 is ANQGSEA. This CDR3 is 13 amino acids long. The CDR3, as DNA: TGCAGCGTCGGACAGGGGGGGACGGGGACCCAGTACTTC. Translating it yields CSVGQGGTGTQYF.

This clonotype was picked up a small number of times. The V call is TRBV7-2, the J call TRBJ2-5; 10 nucleotides line up with TRBD2. CDR1 and CDR2 from the germline V gene are SGHTA and FQGNSA. V lost 1 base to trimming and J lost 4 bases; unmatched junction nucleotides: 9. This CDR3 region has 17 residues. The CDR3 spells CASSLGLLAGQGETQYF. CDR3 DNA sequence: TGTGCCAGCAGCTTAGGGCTACTAGCGGGACAAGGAGAGACCCAGTACTTC.

The rearrangement uses TRBV4-3 and TRBJ2-1, with D possibly matching TRBD1 (7 bases). This CDR3 is built from 19 residues. V lost 0 bases and J 1 base, leaving 19 bases between the germline ends. The V gene's germline CDR1 is LGHNA and CDR2 YSLEER. CDR3 in amino acids: CASSQESRGAWGSYNEQFF. CDR3 coding DNA: TGCGCCAGCAGCCAAGAAAGCAGGGGGGCATGGGGATCCTACAATGAGCAGTTCTTC.

This clonotype has at least ten counts. The CDR3 nucleotides read TGCAGCGTTAACCGGGACAGGGGCAATGAGCAGTTCTTC. Translating it yields CSVNRDRGNEQFF. The J gene is TRBJ2-1, the V gene TRBV29-1, with 10 bases that match TRBD1. V shed 5 bases, J shed 6 bases, and the junction held 4 bases outside the gene matches. The CDR3 loop spans 13 amino acids. Germline CDR1 reads SQVTM; CDR2 reads ANQGSEA.

The V gene is TRBV5-1, the J gene TRBJ2-4; D remains unclear. The CDR3 covers 16 residues. CDR1 and CDR2 from the germline V gene are SGHRS and YFSETQ. V lost 4 bases to trimming and J lost 5 bases, with 19 bases between them. The CDR3 coding sequence is TGCGCCAGCAGCCCGAGGCTGTCTCCAAGGGAAAACATTCAGTACTTC. Encoded protein: CASSPRLSPRENIQYF.